The table lists the clone carrying this T cell receptor beta chain with a few counts. What it binds is not known. TCRdb re-analysed the RT-PCR reads in MiXCR, keeping a single row per CDR3 protein. The top ten clones hold more than 8.5% of a sample with hundreds of thousands of distinct CDR3 sequences, approximately 10% of them seen once. The data stem from a study of response to subunit inactivated influenza vaccine. Overall study findings and caveats: Few new T cells, the authors suggested, are recruited by each seasonal influenza vaccination.

The sequencing used PBMCs from blood, collected on the day of vaccination. This clonotype was obtained from a man aged 45 to 65 who received an inactivated influenza vaccine.

The CDR3 region is CASSYLPRERVYNEQFF. DNA for the CDR3: TGTGCCAGCAGTTATCTCCCCAGGGAGCGGGTCTACAATGAGCAGTTCTTC. The chain joins TRBV6-2 or TRBV6-3 to TRBJ2-1; the D gene is possibly TRBD2 (6 bases). The V gene's germline CDR1 is MNHEY and CDR2 SVGEGT. Trimming took 3 bases from V and 3 from J, leaving 18 bases between them. The CDR3 spans 17 residues.